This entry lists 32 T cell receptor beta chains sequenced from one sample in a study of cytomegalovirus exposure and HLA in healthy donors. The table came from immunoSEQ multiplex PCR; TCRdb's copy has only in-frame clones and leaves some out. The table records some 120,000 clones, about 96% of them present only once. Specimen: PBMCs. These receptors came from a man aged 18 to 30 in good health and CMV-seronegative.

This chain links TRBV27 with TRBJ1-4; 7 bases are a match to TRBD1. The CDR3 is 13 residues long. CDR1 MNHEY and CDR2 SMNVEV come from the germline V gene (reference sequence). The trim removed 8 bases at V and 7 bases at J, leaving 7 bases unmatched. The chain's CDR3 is CASSTGLFEKLFF. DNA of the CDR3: TGTGCCAGCTCGACAGGGTTATTTGAAAAACTGTTTTTT. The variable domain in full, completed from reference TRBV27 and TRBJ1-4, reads EAQVTQNPRYLITVTGKKLTVTCSQNMNHEYMSWYRQDPGLGLRQIYYSMNVEVTDKGDVPEGYKVSRKEKRNFPLILESPSPNQTSLYFCASSTGLFEKLFFGSGTQLSVL.

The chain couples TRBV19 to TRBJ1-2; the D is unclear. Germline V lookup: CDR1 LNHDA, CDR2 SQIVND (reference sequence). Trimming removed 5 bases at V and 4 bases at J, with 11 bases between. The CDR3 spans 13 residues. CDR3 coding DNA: TGTGCCAGTAGTCCCTTCGGCGGCTATGGCTACACCTTC. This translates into CASSPFGGYGYTF.

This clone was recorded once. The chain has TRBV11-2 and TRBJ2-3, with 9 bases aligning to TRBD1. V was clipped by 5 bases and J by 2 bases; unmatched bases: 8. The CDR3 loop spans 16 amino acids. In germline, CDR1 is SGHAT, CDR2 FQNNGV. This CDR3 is CASSPYRGRDTDTQYF. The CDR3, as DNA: TGTGCCAGCAGCCCCTACAGGGGGCGAGACACAGATACGCAGTATTTT. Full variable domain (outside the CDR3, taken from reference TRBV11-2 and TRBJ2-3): EAGVAQSPRYKIIEKRQSVAFWCNPISGHATLYWYQQILGQGPKLLIQFQNNGVVDDSQLPKDRFSAERLKGVDSTLKIQPAKLEDSAVYLCASSPYRGRDTDTQYFGPGTRLTVL.

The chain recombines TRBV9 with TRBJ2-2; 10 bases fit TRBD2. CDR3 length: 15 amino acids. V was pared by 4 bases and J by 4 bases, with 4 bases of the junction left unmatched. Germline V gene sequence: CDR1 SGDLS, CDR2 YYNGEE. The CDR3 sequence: CASSSRTSGTGELFF. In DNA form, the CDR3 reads TGTGCCAGCAGCTCCCGGACTAGCGGCACCGGGGAGCTGTTTTTT.

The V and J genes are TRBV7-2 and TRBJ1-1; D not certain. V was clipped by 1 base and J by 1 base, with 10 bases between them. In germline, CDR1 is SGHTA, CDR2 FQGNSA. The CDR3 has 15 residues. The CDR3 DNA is TGTGCCAGCAGCTTAGGGGGAGGTTCGAACACTGAAGCTTTCTTT. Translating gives CASSLGGGSNTEAFF.

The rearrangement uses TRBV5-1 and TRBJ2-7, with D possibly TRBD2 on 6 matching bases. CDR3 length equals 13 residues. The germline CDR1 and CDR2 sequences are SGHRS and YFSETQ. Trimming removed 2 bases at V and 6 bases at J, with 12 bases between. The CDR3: CASSLRDGGEQYF. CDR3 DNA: TGCGCCAGCAGCTTAAGGGACGGGGGCGAGCAGTACTTC.

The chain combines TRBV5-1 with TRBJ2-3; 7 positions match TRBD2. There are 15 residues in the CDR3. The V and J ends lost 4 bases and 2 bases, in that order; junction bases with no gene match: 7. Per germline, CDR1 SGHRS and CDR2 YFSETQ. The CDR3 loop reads CASSGGEVPTDTQYF. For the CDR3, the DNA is TGCGCCAGCAGCGGGGGGGAGGTTCCCACAGATACGCAGTATTTT.

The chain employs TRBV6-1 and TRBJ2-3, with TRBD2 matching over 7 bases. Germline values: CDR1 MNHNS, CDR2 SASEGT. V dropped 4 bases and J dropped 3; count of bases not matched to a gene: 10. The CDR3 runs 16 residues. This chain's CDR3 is CASSGPPAGRTDTQYF. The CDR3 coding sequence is TGTGCCAGCAGTGGTCCCCCAGCGGGGCGTACAGATACGCAGTATTTT.

CDR3 nucleotides: TGTGCCAGCAGTGAGACTAGCGGAGCCGGCTACGAGCAGTACTTC. This translates into CASSETSGAGYEQYF. The genes are TRBV28 and TRBJ2-7, with TRBD2 matching over 9 bases. J lost 3 bases, V lost 5 bases, and 8 bases had no gene match. From germline, CDR1 is MDHEN and CDR2 SYDVKM. The CDR3 is 15 amino acids.

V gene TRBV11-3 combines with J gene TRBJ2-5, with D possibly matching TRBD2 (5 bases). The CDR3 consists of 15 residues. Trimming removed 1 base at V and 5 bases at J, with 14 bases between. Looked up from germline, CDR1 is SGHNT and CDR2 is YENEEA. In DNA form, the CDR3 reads TGTGCCAGCAGCTTAGGGAGTCTAGCCCGGGAGACCCAGTACTTC. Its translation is CASSLGSLARETQYF. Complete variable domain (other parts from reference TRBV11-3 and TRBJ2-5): EAGVVQSPRYKIIEKKQPVAFWCNPISGHNTLYWYLQNLGQGPELLIRYENEEAVDDSQLPKDRFSAERLKGVDSTLKIQPAELGDSAVYLCASSLGSLARETQYFGPGTRLLVL.

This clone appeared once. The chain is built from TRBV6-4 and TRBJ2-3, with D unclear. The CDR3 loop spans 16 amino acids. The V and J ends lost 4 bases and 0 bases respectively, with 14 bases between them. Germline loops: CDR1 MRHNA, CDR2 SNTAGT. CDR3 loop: CASSVGLDPSTDTQYF. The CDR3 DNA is TGTGCCAGCAGTGTCGGGTTGGATCCTAGCACAGATACGCAGTATTTT.

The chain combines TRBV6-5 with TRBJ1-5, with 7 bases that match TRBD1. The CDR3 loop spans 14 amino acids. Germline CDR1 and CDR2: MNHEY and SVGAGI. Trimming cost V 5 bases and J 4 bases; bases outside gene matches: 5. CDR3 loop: CASSAGTVNQPQHF. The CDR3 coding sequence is TGTGCCAGCAGTGCCGGGACAGTGAATCAGCCCCAGCATTTT.

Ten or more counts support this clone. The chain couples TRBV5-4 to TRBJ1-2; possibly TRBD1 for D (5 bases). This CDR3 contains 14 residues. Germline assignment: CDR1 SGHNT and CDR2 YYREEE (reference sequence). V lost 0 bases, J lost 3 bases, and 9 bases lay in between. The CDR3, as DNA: TGTGCCAGCAGCTTGGGGCAGGGTGACTATGGCTACACCTTC. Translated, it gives CASSLGQGDYGYTF.

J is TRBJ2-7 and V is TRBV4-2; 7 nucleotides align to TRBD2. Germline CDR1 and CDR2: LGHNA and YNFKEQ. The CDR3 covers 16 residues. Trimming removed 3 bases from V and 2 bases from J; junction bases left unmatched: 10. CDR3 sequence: CASSHSGGRAAYEQYF. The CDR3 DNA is TGTGCCAGCAGCCACTCGGGCGGGAGAGCTGCCTACGAGCAGTACTTC.

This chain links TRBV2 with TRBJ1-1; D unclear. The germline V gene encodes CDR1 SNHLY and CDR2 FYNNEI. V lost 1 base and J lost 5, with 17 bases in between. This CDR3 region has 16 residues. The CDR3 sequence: CASSEVGSLGPTEAFF. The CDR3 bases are TGTGCCAGCAGTGAAGTCGGGAGCCTCGGTCCTACTGAAGCTTTCTTT.

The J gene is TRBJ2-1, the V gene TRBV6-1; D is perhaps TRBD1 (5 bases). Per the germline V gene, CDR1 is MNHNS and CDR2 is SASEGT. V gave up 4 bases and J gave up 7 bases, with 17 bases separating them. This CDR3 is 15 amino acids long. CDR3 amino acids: CASSVGDGSWNEQFF. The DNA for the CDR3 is TGTGCCAGCAGTGTAGGGGATGGATCGTGGAATGAGCAGTTCTTC.

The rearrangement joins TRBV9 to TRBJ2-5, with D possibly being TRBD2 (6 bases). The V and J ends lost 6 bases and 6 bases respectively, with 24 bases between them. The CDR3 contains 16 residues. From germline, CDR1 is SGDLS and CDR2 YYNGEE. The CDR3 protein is CASTSGLASSSKTQYF. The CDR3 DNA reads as TGTGCCAGCACCTCTGGTCTAGCGAGCTCATCAAAGACCCAGTACTTC.

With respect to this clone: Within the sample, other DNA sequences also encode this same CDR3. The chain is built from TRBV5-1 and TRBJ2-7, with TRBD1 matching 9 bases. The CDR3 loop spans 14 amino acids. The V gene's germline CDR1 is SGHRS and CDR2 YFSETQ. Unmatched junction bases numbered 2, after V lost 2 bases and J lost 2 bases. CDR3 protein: CASSLGTGTYEQYF. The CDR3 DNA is TGCGCCAGCAGCTTAGGGACAGGGACCTACGAGCAGTACTTC.

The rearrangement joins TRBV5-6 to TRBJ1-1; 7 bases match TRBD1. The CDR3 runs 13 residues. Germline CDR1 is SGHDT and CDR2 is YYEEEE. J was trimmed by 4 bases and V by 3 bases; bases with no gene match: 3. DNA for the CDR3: TGTGCCAGCAGCTCCGGGACAGTCACTGAAGCTTTCTTT. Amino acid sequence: CASSSGTVTEAFF.

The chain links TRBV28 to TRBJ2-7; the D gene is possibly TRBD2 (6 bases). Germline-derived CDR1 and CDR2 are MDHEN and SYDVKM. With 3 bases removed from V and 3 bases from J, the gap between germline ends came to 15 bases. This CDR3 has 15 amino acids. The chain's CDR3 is CASSFSPGVLYEQYF. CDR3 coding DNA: TGTGCCAGCAGTTTCTCCCCGGGGGTCCTCTACGAGCAGTACTTC.

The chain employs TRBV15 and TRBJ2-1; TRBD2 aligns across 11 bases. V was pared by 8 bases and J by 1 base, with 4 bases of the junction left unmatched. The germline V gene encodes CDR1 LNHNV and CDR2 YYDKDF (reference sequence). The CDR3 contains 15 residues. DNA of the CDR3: TGTGCCACCGAGGCTAGCGGGAGGTCCTACAATGAGCAGTTCTTC. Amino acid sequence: CATEASGRSYNEQFF.

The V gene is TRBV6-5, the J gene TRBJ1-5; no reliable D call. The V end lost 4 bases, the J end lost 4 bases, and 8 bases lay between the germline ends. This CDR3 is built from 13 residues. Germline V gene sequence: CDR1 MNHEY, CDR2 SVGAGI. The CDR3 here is CASSSTTNQPQHF. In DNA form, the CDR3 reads TGTGCCAGCAGTTCCACTACAAATCAGCCCCAGCATTTT.

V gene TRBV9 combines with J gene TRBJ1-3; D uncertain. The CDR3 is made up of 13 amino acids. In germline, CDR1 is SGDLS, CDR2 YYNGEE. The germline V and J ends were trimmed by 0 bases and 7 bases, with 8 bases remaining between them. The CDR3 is CASSVDDGNTIYF. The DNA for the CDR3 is TGTGCCAGCAGCGTAGACGACGGGAACACCATATATTTT.

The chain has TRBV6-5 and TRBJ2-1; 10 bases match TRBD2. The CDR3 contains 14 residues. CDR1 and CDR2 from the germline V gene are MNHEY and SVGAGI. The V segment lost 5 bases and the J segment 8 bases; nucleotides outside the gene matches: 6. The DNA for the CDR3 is TGTGCCAGCAGTGGGGGAGCGGGGGGGGATGAGCAGTTCTTC. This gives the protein CASSGGAGGDEQFF.

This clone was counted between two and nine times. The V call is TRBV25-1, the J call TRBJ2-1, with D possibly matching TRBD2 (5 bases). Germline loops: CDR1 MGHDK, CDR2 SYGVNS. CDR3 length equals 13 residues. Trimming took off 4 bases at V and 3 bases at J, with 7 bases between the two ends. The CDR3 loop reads CASSVRDYNEQFF. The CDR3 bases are TGTGCCAGCAGTGTCCGGGACTACAATGAGCAGTTCTTC.

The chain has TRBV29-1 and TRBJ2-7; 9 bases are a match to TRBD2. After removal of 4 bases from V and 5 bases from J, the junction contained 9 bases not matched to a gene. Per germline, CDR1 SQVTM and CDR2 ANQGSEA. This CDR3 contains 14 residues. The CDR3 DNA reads TGCAGCGTTGCTGGTATGGCGGGAGGGAACGAGCAGTACTTC. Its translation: CSVAGMAGGNEQYF.

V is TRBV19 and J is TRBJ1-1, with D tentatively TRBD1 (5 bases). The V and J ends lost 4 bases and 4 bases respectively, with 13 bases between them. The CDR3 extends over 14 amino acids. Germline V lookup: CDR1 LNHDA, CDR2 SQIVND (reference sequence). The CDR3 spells CASSTSRVGTEAFF. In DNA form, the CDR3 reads TGTGCCAGTAGTACAAGCAGGGTCGGCACTGAAGCTTTCTTT. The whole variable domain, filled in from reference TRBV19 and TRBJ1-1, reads DGGITQSPKYLFRKEGQNVTLSCEQNLNHDAMYWYRQDPGQGLRLIYYSQIVNDFQKGDIAEGYSVSREKKESFPLTVTSAQKNPTAFYLCASSTSRVGTEAFFGQGTRLTVV.

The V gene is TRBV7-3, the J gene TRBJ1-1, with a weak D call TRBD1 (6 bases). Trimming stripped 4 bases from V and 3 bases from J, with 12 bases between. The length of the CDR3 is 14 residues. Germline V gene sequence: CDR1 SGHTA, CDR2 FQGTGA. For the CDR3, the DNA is TGTGCCAGCAGCTCCACAGGGTTGGACACTGAAGCTTTCTTT. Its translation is CASSSTGLDTEAFF.

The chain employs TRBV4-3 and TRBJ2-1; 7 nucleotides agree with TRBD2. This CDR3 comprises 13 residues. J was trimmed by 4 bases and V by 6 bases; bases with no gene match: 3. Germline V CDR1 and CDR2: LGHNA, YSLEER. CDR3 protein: CASRGSGYNEQFF. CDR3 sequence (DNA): TGCGCCAGCAGGGGTAGCGGGTACAATGAGCAGTTCTTC.

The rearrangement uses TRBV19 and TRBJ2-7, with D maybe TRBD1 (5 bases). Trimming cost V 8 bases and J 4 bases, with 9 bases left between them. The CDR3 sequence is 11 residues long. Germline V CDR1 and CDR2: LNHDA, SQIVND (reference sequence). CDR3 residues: CASARGYEQYF. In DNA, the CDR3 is TGTGCCAGTGCTAGGGGTTACGAGCAGTACTTC.

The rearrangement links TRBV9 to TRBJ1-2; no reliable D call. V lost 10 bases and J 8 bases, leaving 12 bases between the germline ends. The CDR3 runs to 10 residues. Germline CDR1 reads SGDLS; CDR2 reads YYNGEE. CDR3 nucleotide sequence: TGTGCCCTCCCCAACCGGGGCTACACCTTC. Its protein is CALPNRGYTF.

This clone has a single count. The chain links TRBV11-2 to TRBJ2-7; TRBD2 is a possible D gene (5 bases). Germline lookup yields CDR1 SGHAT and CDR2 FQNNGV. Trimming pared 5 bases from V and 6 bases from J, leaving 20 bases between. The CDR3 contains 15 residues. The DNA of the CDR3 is TGTGCCAGCAGCCCCCCGGGTATCGGGGTGCGCGAGCAGTACTTC. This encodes CASSPPGIGVREQYF.